The T cell receptor (beta chain) described here comes from a study of T cell clonotyping in hematopoietic cell transplantation (TCRdb year 2021). As for the study more broadly: In the study, over a hundred blood samples were gathered from approximately 35 consecutive transplant recipients and their related donors. Recruitment of patients ran from 2015 to early 2017, and follow-up continued until late 2020 or until death.

Points on this clone: Its antigen is unknown. No base qualities exist here, and no much larger clone lies one base off it.

On the study overall, not on this receptor specifically: After transplant, TCR diversity in recipients dropped, and pathologically expanded clonotypes climbed progressively between day 30 and day 180. Broader TCR repertoire diversity after transplant was predicted by Inverse Simpson Index values from donors and from recipients before transplant. Just a small fraction of recipient repertoires overlapped with donor repertoires, and more than 95% appeared de novo at the given depth. The sample size was limited, and because cells were not sorted, the contributions of CD4 and CD8 repertoires could not be separated.

From the cysteine through the phenylalanine, the CDR3 covers 13 amino acids. CDR3 DNA is the only sequence kept; it has 39 bases, read in frame from the first base. CDR1 and CDR2, looked up from the germline V gene, are MDHEN and SYDVKM. Trimming costs V 8 bases and J 2 bases, and their ends lie 13 bases apart. Blood samples for TCR beta sequencing were given by related transplant donors. Nuclei Lysis Solution was used to extract genomic DNA from fresh or cryopreserved unfractionated peripheral blood mononuclear cells. With the immunoSEQ assay, which is a bias-controlled multiplex PCR relying on V- and J-specific primers, TCR beta CDR3 regions were amplified from genomic DNA. A second PCR step added a proprietary barcode and Illumina adapter sequences to the CDR3 amplicons. CDR3 libraries were sequenced on an Illumina MiSeq instrument. In the source study's methods: Export and quality control were handled in immunoSEQ Analyzer 3.0, while downstream analyses relied on R Bioconductor and Immunarch. Only productive rearrangements in the normalized downsampled data set were used to calculate repertoire metrics. In the normalized cohort, clonotypes with more than 5 templates were defined as pathologically expanded. The Inverse Simpson Index was used to measure repertoire diversity. The non-normalized data set was used for CMV-specificity analyses so that all clonotypes could be captured. This is the immuneACCESS table as TCRdb keeps it, with only in-frame sequences that have V and J called. A part of the clones is gone; compared with another copy, unresolved V genes explain less than half, and the rest is unexplained. V and J calls and clone size come straight from that table; D and trimming were deduced from the DNA. Here the sample has more than 65,000 clones; 94% occur a single time. Around 1.6% of the sample rests with the top ten.

The sample comprised peripheral blood mononuclear cells. The sequence was obtained from a man in his forties or fifties in good health. Some clones in this sample may be carry-over from other donors' samples. This receptor chain uses TRBV28 and TRBJ2-7; a tentative D match to TRBD2 spans 5 bases. Read as DNA, the sequence is TGTGCCAGCGCCGGACTCAATACCTACGAGCAGTACTTC. Its translation reads: CASAGLNTYEQYF.